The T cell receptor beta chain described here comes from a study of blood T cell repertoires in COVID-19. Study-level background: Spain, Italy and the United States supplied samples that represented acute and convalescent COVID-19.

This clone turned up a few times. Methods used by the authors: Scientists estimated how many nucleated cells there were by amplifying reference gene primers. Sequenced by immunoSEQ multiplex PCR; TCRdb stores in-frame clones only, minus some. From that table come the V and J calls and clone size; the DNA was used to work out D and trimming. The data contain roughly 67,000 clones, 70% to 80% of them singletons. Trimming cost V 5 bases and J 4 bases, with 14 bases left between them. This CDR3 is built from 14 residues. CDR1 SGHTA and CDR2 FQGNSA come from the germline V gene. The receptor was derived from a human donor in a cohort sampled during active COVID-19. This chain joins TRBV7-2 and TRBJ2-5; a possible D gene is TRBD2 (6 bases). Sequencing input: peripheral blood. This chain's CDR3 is CASSPMGGAETQYF. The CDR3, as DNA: TGTGCCAGCAGCCCAATGGGGGGTGCAGAGACCCAGTACTTC.